The clone carrying this TCR beta chain was found a few times. The antigen remains undetermined. This sample was included in a study of molecular identifiers for immune sequencing clone quantification. On the study more broadly: The replicate experiment used RNA from roughly 18,000 or 92,000 naive CD8 cells. This RNA was split into five aliquots, and four of them were sequenced.

TCRdb reprocessed the PCR reads via MiXCR and lists one record per CDR3 protein. The table lists just over 35,000 distinct CDR3 sequences, about 18% of them singletons. Libraries used roughly 18,000 to 1,000,000 sorted naive CD8 T cells and 10%, 30% or 50% RNA input. Per germline, CDR1 SGHTA and CDR2 FQGTGA. V lost 1 base and J 0 bases, leaving 10 bases between the germline ends. The CDR3 is 16 amino acids. Whole-study findings and limits: Reports indicate spiked Jurkat TCR RNA from one cell could be found among roughly 950,000 naive cells.

This receptor was identified in a human donor in good health. Some libraries in this study had Jurkat cell RNA spiked in. Sequencing was carried out using naive CD8+ T cells from blood, with Jurkat cell RNA spiked in. As to subset: FACS-sorted CD8+CD4-CCR7+CD45RA+ naive T cells. The rearrangement uses TRBV7-3 and TRBJ2-1; maybe TRBD1 (5 bases). The CDR3 is CASSLKGHISYNEQFF. DNA of the CDR3: TGTGCCAGCAGCTTAAAGGGGCATATCTCCTACAATGAGCAGTTCTTC.